This T cell receptor (beta chain) was identified in a study of beta chain features in type 1 diabetes. This clone was counted only a few times. The antigen remains unidentified. Sorting that relied on CD45RO/CCR7/CD25/CD127/CD95/CD27 yielded CD4+ naive, central memory, regulatory and stem cell-like memory cells. Reverse transcription of all isolated RNA meant that expressed TCRB transcripts were sequenced. The protocol was immunoSEQ multiplex PCR, while the TCRdb copy is restricted to in-frame clones and leaves out a portion. The repertoire holds around 340,000 clones, with about a tenth as singletons. Study observations and caveats: Significant though moderate, a shortening of TCRB CDR3s appeared in all four CD4+ subsets of Type 1 diabetes patients. PCR might pick shorter templates more often, in the same way for patients and controls. Naive, central memory and regulatory TCRB repertoires appeared more similar among patients than healthy donors.

This CDR3 has 15 amino acids. Per the germline V gene, CDR1 is LGHNA and CDR2 is YSLEER. V was clipped by 4 bases and J by 5 bases; unmatched bases: 8. The receptor's source is a man under 40 with type 1 diabetes. Sequences were obtained from central memory CD4+ T cells from blood. This chain uses TRBV4-3 with TRBJ2-5; 9 nucleotides line up with TRBD1. The CDR3 sequence is CASSRDRAQGETQYF. DNA of the CDR3: TGCGCCAGCAGCCGGGACAGGGCCCAAGGGGAGACCCAGTACTTC.